This T cell receptor beta chain was observed in a study of blood T cells in healthy people across ages (dated by TCRdb to 2014 to 2015). Study-wide context: In model experiments, roughly one uniquely barcoded TCR beta cDNA molecule per two T cells was captured by template switching. Age-related changes in TCR beta repertoire diversity were measured in the study by deep sequencing normalized with unique cDNA molecular identifiers. Four age groups were formed from the donors: young (average about 16 years), middle-aged (around 41), aged (approximately 60) and long-lived (approximately 78). For two donors (one aged 18 to 29 and one aged 80 or older), the study analyzed two additional independent replicas of 1 million unique cDNA reads from the same blood draw.

General findings and caveats noted by the study authors: A strong correlation was found between observed TCR beta diversity and the percentage of naive T cells measured by flow cytometry. Compared with the aged group, more naive CD4+ T cells, fewer expanded clones and increased TCR diversity were shown by the long-lived group, suggesting age selection. As age increased, observed TCR beta diversity per million T cells dropped in a roughly linear way, and a significant reduction was already evident by age around 41. Estimates of total diversity based on one million sequenced T cells were considered lower bounds and underestimates. Conclusive comparison of naive and antigen-experienced compartments was prevented by the profiling of bulk unsorted PBMCs. The CMV infection status of donors was not known, potentially confounding age-related changes in expanded clonotypes.

Donors were approximately 42 systemically healthy Caucasian individuals from Russia aged roughly 6 to 90 years. Ten milliliters of peripheral blood were collected from each donor into EDTA-treated Vacutainer tubes. Ficoll-Paque density-gradient centrifugation was used to isolate PBMCs, with at least 7 million obtained per sample. Trizol reagent was used to extract total RNA from the PBMCs, yielding at least 6 micrograms per sample. For every donor, an aliquot of PBMCs went through flow cytometry to measure the percentages of naive CD45RAhigh/CD27high T cells. The library was prepared using 5' RACE. Instrument used: Illumina HiSeq 2500. A second PCR of roughly 7 to 11 cycles was performed with a sample-barcoded 5' primer and a J-beta primer mix. A unique molecular identifier was introduced onto each TCR beta cDNA molecule by a template-switch 5' adaptor carrying 12 random nucleotides. At least 3 million CDR3-containing paired-end reads were obtained from each sample. The Mint cDNA synthesis kit, primed by a TRBC-specific oligonucleotide, was used to synthesize first-strand cDNA from all RNA. After uracil-DNA glycosylase treatment, a first 18-cycle PCR used universal primers M1SS and BC2_uni_R on all cDNA. In the paper's pipeline: Normalization of each sample was performed by random selection of 1 million high-quality reads, each carrying a distinct molecular identifier. Instead of being binned into consensus sequences, reads that shared molecular identifiers were thrown out. MiTCR, with a Q25 quality threshold and the strictest error-elimination algorithm, was used for CDR3 identification, clonotype clustering and error correction. A nonparametric unseen species model with Euler transformation was used to estimate lower-bound total TCR beta diversity. TCRdb's own reprocessing of the public reads used fastp at Q25 and MiXCR and kept productive beta chains. When rows share a CDR3 protein, they turn into one entry using the most common DNA and genes. These V and J calls originate from TCRdb's pipeline instead of the authors' own analysis. A total of over 750,000 distinct CDR3 sequences appear in this sample, around 25% of them only once. Jointly, the top ten make up roughly a tenth of the sample.

The V end loses 0 bases and the J end loses 3 bases, and a stretch of 20 bases separates them. From a lookup of the germline V gene, CDR1 and CDR2 are SGHAT and FQNNGV. There are 18 amino acids in the CDR3, from cysteine to phenylalanine inclusive. Of all the DNA, just the CDR3 is kept, 54 bases in frame from base 1. This clonotype was counted a few times. This receptor's antigen is unknown. Base-call qualities are not available, and no considerably larger clone is one nucleotide away. This same sample was also part of a study on T cells of mothers and their children. Looking at the second paper: Nine systemically healthy Caucasian individuals, comprising three mothers and their six children, were included as donors. cDNA synthesis consumed the entire amount of extracted RNA, loaded at about 1.5 ug RNA in each 15 ul reaction. In the second PCR, the M1S primer added sample barcodes and 2-4 random nucleotides. Over 10 million TCR beta CDR3 reads came from each mother, compared with around 3 million reads from each child. TCR recombination output is similarly shaped by thymic selection in related and unrelated pairs, with a minor effect exerted by inherited differences. Related mother-child pairs always showed normalized repertoire overlap that was slightly higher than in unrelated mother-child pairs, though the difference was never significant. With a sensitivity of approximately 96 clones per million clonotypes, no persistent microchimeric T cell clones were detected. Deep NGS was used in the study to compare the TCR beta repertoires of mothers and children and to look for features that separate related mother-child pairs from unrelated individuals. On average, the children were around 11 +/- 4 years old, while the mothers were approximately 40 +/- 4 years old. After adapter ligation was performed with NEBNext reagents, the libraries were sequenced on an Illumina HiSeq 2000 with 100+100 nt paired-end reads. Mother and child libraries were prepared a month apart and sequenced in separate runs to prevent cross-contamination. For each donor, between about 500,000 and 2,100,000 distinct TCR beta clonotypes were identified. Naive TCR beta clonotypes were estimated from low-frequency clonotypes matched to each donor's FACS-determined naive share, without sorting.

The V and J segments used are TRBV11-2 and TRBJ1-2; the D region possibly corresponds to TRBD1 (5 bases align). Specimen: blood. This sequence originates from a boy aged 5-17 years in good health. The encoded CDR3 is CASSLDLSSGRGDYGYTF. Read as DNA, the sequence is TGTGCCAGCAGCTTAGATCTTTCTTCCGGACGGGGGGACTATGGCTACACCTTC.